What follows describes a single TCR beta chain. The antigen is undetermined. Time point meaning: baseline pretreatment blood. As to treatment: 15 Gy SBRT to primary tumor, nephrectomy 4 weeks later. Clones were sequenced by immunoSEQ multiplex PCR, and TCRdb holds only the in-frame ones, with some missing. The sample holds roughly 150,000 clones, 88% seen once. These data are taken from a study of radiation and T cells in renal cell carcinoma. Findings and caveats of the study: Baseline intratumoral clonotype presence is unknown without pretreatment biopsies.

Sequencing used blood, obtained from a patient whose treatment included radiotherapy and nephrectomy. This TCR derives from a woman in her seventies with renal cell carcinoma.

The CDR3 sequence: CASSLETTGAGELFF. In nucleotides, the CDR3 is TGCGCCAGCAGCTTAGAGACGACAGGGGCCGGGGAGCTGTTTTTT. The V gene is TRBV5-1, the J gene TRBJ2-2, with 8 nucleotides matching TRBD1. The CDR3 is 15 residues long. Germline V gene sequence: CDR1 SGHRS, CDR2 YFSETQ. Unmatched junction bases numbered 6, after V lost 2 bases and J lost 6 bases. The full variable domain, completed using reference TRBV5-1 and TRBJ2-2, is KAGVTQTPRYLIKTRGQQVTLSCSPISGHRSVSWYQQTPGQGLQFLFEYFSETQRNKGNFPGRFSGRQFSNSRSEMNVSTLELGDSALYLCASSLETTGAGELFFGEGSRLTVL.